This TCR beta chain originates from a study of identifying expanded T cells in peripheral blood. The CDR3 is 15 amino acids. CDR1 is LGHNA, CDR2 YSLEER, per germline. Germline trimming cut 0 bases from V and 8 bases from J; bases unmatched to any gene: 4. TCRdb's copy holds only in-frame clones and misses some; the assay was immunoSEQ multiplex PCR. The sample has about 100,000 clones, around nine tenths seen once. The sample was blood. The chain combines TRBV4-3 with TRBJ2-4, with 10 bases fitting TRBD2. This clonotype was sampled from a person between 18 and 70 years old in good health. This chain's CDR3 is CASSQEPSGSYIQYF. The DNA for the CDR3 is TGCGCCAGCAGCCAAGAGCCTAGCGGGAGTTACATTCAGTACTTC.